These T cell receptor beta chains were read from a single sample in a study of siplizumab effects on memory and regulatory T cells. Repertoires were generated with immunoSEQ multiplex PCR, while TCRdb's copy carries only in-frame clones and drops some. The table shows about 85,000 clones, with 95% occurring only once. The sequenced sample was CD8+ T cells sorted from blood. The receptors here all came from a human donor in good health. CDR3s include the opening cysteine and the closing phenylalanine or tryptophan. The order of the fields is J gene, clone size, V gene, CDR3 protein. Expanded clones get a size class; other rows say once, few or many, or leave the size out.

>TRBJ2-3|-|TRBV9
CASSVSGGSDTQYF
>TRBJ2-3|-|TRBV15
CATSRGDSRTDTQYF
>TRBJ2-1|-|TRBV4-1
CASSHGPSNEQFF
>TRBJ2-7|-|TRBV4-2
CASSSGSGFPSYEQYF
>TRBJ2-7|-|TRBV29-1
CSVGYSGSSVEQYF
>TRBJ2-1|-|TRBV4-2
CASSRNPGTRWFF
>TRBJ2-1|-|TRBV28
CASSRMSSYNEQFF
>TRBJ2-7|once|TRBV11-2
CASSLVETEEYF
>TRBJ1-2|-|TRBV5-1
CASSSSGAHGYTF
>TRBJ1-1|-|TRBV2
CASSDFSVNTEAFF
>-|-|TRBV5-4
CASSLVLEDEQYF
>TRBJ2-1|-|TRBV6-5
CASSYSKVSEQFF
>TRBJ2-3|-|TRBV28
CASSFRRKGDTQYF
>TRBJ2-3|-|TRBV27
CASSFLPGAGVDTQYF
>TRBJ1-2|-|TRBV6-5
CASRSRQGDYGYTF
>TRBJ1-1|once|TRBV4-1
CASSQVGGEWTEAFF
>TRBJ2-7|once|TRBV19
CASTRTDYPDEQYF
>TRBJ1-2|-|TRBV28
CASSLVGGDYGYTF
>TRBJ2-1|-|TRBV5-1
CASSLGSGRGNEQFF
>TRBJ2-4|-|TRBV6-1
CASRAHRDIQYF
>TRBJ2-7|-|TRBV27
CASSPRQSSYEQYF
>TRBJ2-7|-|TRBV14
CASSQRRDINFYEQYF
>TRBJ2-2|-|TRBV10-1
CASSEGGGTGELFF
>TRBJ2-2|-|TRBV2
CASSEDDGRTNTGELFF
>TRBJ2-7|-|TRBV5-1
CASSPGTVRPDEQYF
>TRBJ1-2|-|TRBV6-1
CASSEALGSDYGYTF
>TRBJ2-7|-|TRBV4-2
CASSQEARATYEQYF
>TRBJ2-1|-|TRBV11-1
CASSWARRASYNEQFF
>TRBJ2-2|-|TRBV27
CASSPSATGELFF
>TRBJ1-4|-|TRBV10-3
CATHPLGGSDEKLFF
>TRBJ2-7|-|TRBV2
CASRREGYEQYF
>TRBJ1-2|-|TRBV27
CASSSITVNYGYTF
>TRBJ2-5|-|TRBV5-5
CASSPSIRLAGDQETQYF
>TRBJ2-7|-|TRBV27
CASSLGTSEYEQYF
>TRBJ2-4|once|TRBV19
CASSTGQVGIQYF
>TRBJ2-5|-|TRBV14
CASSQVLTGETQYF
>TRBJ2-5|-|TRBV10-2
CASSESGETQYF
>TRBJ2-7|-|TRBV7-9
CASSLETGDEQYF
>TRBJ2-7|-|TRBV10-3
CAISGEGGEQYF
>TRBJ2-5|-|TRBV4-1
CASSQERVEETQYF
>TRBJ1-1|-|TRBV7-8
CASSLALGPSNTEAFF
>TRBJ1-4|-|TRBV14
CASSQGGDPRKKLFF
>TRBJ1-5|-|TRBV15
CATSRTGTGNQPQHF
>TRBJ2-7|-|TRBV15
CATDLGRGSSYEQYF
>TRBJ2-3|-|TRBV7-9
CASNLDTQYF
>TRBJ2-1|-|TRBV19
CASKIGEGYNEQFF
>TRBJ1-2|-|TRBV12-5
CASGLDPGQDNYGYTF
>TRBJ1-1|-|TRBV27
CASSVGVGTEAFF
>TRBJ2-7|once|TRBV11-1
CASSLRGPGPYEQYF
>TRBJ2-5|-|TRBV25-1
CASSVLADQYF
>TRBJ2-2|few|TRBV19
CASSIPGGTGELFF
>TRBJ2-7|-|TRBV9
CASSPSGPVHEQYF
>TRBJ2-7|once|TRBV27
CASSLTGTSYEQYF
>TRBJ2-1|-|TRBV7-9
CASGFGEQFF
>TRBJ1-2|-|TRBV29-1
CSVIGRSVGYTF
>TRBJ1-2|-|TRBV7-9
CASSPPHYGYTF
>TRBJ2-1|-|TRBV6-1
CASRTSGGAYNEQFF